This TCR beta chain was captured in a study of cytomegalovirus exposure and HLA in healthy donors. Points from the study as a whole: As a later analysis revealed, most CMV-associated TCR beta chains appeared HLA-restricted. Most TCR sequences were uncommon, yet certain public TCRs appeared in many donors. The study assumed roughly uniform donor sequencing depth for presence/absence analyses.

Notes on this clone: Its antigen is undetermined.

Trimming removed 7 bases from V and 2 bases from J; junction bases left unmatched: 5. The CDR3 has 14 residues. CDR1 is SGHAT and CDR2 is FQDESV in the germline V gene (reference sequence). The primer mix had 60 Vbeta and 13 Jbeta primers. TCRdb's copy holds only in-frame clones and misses some; the assay was immunoSEQ multiplex PCR. The data hold fewer than 200,000 clones, with 75% to 85% observed a single time. The sequence was obtained from a man aged 45-65 years in good health and CMV-seropositive. The J gene is TRBJ2-7, the V gene TRBV11-1; 10 bases fit TRBD2. The sample taken for sequencing was PBMCs. The CDR3 protein is CASTRLAGTYEQYF. The CDR3 nucleotides are TGTGCCAGCACCCGACTAGCGGGTACCTACGAGCAGTACTTC. Full variable domain (outside the CDR3, taken from reference TRBV11-1 and TRBJ2-7): EAEVAQSPRYKITEKSQAVAFWCDPISGHATLYWYRQILGQGPELLVQFQDESVVDDSQLPKDRFSAERLKGVDSTLKIQPAELGDSAMYLCASTRLAGTYEQYFGPGTRLTVT.